The next 3 T cell receptor beta chains were all read from a single sample in a study of blood T cell repertoires in COVID-19. Measured with immunoSEQ multiplex PCR; TCRdb has only the in-frame clones, and not every one. Of under 300,000 clones in the sample, about 87% were seen once. The source material was peripheral blood. Every receptor here comes from a woman aged 65 to 85 with active or convalescent COVID-19.

The rearrangement links TRBV12-3 or TRBV12-4 to TRBJ1-6; D is uncertain. Trimming took 3 bases from V and 9 from J, leaving 6 bases between them. The CDR3 sequence is 12 residues long. The CDR3, as DNA: TGTGCCAGCAGTTTGAGGGCTTCACCCCTCCACTTT. It translates to CASSLRASPLHF.

The chain uses TRBV6-5 and TRBJ2-5; tentative D call: TRBD1 (5 bases). This CDR3 has 16 residues. Between the trimmed V and J ends, which lost 3 bases and 6 bases, there was a span of 20 bases. Germline V gene lookup returns CDR1 MNHEY and CDR2 SVGAGI. This CDR3 reads CASSYSQGSGVKTQYF. For the CDR3, the DNA is TGTGCCAGCAGTTATTCCCAGGGTAGTGGCGTGAAGACCCAGTACTTC.

In nucleotides, the CDR3 is TGTGCCGTCCTCCGGGACATTAACACTGAAGCTTTCTTT. Translation gives CAVLRDINTEAFF. This chain uses TRBV6-5 with TRBJ1-1, with D maybe TRBD1 (6 bases). This CDR3 contains 13 residues. V was cut by 11 bases and J by 2 bases, with 15 bases left in between. Germline-derived CDR1 and CDR2 are MNHEY and SVGAGI.